Below, one T cell receptor (beta chain) is given with its context. This sample stems from a study of blood T cell repertoires in COVID-19. Looking at the study overall: COVID-19 samples collected from the United States, Italy and Spain covered acute and convalescent phases. PBMCs, B-cell-depleted T cells, or T cells were the source of the cDNA or gDNA that made up the material.

Assay: immunoSEQ multiplex PCR; the TCRdb copy retains only in-frame clones and omits some. The sample lists 120,000 to 150,000 clones, 70% to 90% occurring once. This CDR3 spans 16 amino acids. Germline V gives CDR1 SGDLS, CDR2 YYNGEE. Trimming removed 0 bases at V and 0 bases at J, with 12 bases between. The chain has TRBV9 and TRBJ2-5; possibly TRBD2 for D (6 bases). Sequenced sample: peripheral blood. The receptor was derived from a woman aged 80 or older with acute or convalescent COVID-19. DNA of the CDR3: TGTGCCAGCAGCGTAGCCTTGGGACTCCACCAAGAGACCCAGTACTTC. This translates into CASSVALGLHQETQYF.